What follows describes a single T cell receptor beta chain. Its specificity is unknown. The sample is drawn from a study of T cell responses to AZD1222 COVID-19 vaccine. Study findings and constraints: Receipt of two AZD1222 doses was followed by a rise in Spike-specific TCR breadth and depth. Researchers took repertoire samples only after the peak T cell response had come. A mostly white British donor set with more females was recruited, and clonal diversity was possibly underestimated.

TCRdb keeps only in-frame clones here, not all; method: immunoSEQ multiplex PCR. This table has about 120,000 clones, approximately 90% appearing once. Timing groups of about 4 and about 12 weeks for second doses were pooled. Per the germline V gene, CDR1 is SGHRS and CDR2 is YFSETQ. Trimming left V 0 bases short and J 0 bases short, with 8 bases between. CDR3 length: 15 amino acids. The TCR sequence derives from an adult who received the AZD1222 COVID-19 vaccine. This specimen consisted of peripheral blood, obtained 28 days after the second AZD1222 dose. This sequence joins TRBV5-1 and TRBJ2-3, with unresolved D. This chain's CDR3 is CASSLAALSTDTQYF. CDR3 bases: TGCGCCAGCAGCTTGGCCGCATTAAGCACAGATACGCAGTATTTT. The whole variable domain, filled in from reference TRBV5-1 and TRBJ2-3, reads KAGVTQTPRYLIKTRGQQVTLSCSPISGHRSVSWYQQTPGQGLQFLFEYFSETQRNKGNFPGRFSGRQFSNSRSEMNVSTLELGDSALYLCASSLAALSTDTQYFGPGTRLTVL.